These 4 T cell receptor beta chains were sequenced from one sample in a study of OX40 agonist ivuxolimab in advanced cancers. The repertoire was sequenced with immunoSEQ multiplex PCR; TCRdb's copy has only in-frame clones and lacks some. The data show tens of thousands of clones, more than 75% seen once. The specimen comprised CD4+ or CD8+ T cells sorted from blood, sampled in a trial of the OX40 agonist ivuxolimab. The receptors derive from an adult with an advanced solid tumor such as melanoma, head and neck, liver or kidney cancer.

This clone was counted between two and nine times. This chain uses TRBV4-1 with TRBJ1-1; D uncertain. The CDR3 length is 16 residues. CDR1 and CDR2 from the germline V gene are MGHRA and YSYEKL. V lost 6 bases to trimming and J lost 0 bases, with 17 bases between them. The CDR3 spells CASSPRGPRVNTEAFF. CDR3 sequence (DNA): TGCGCCAGCAGTCCAAGAGGACCGAGAGTGAACACTGAAGCTTTCTTT.

This CDR3 is CATSRGRTSNQPQHF. The CDR3 DNA sequence: TGTGCCACCAGCAGAGGTCGGACCTCCAATCAGCCCCAGCATTTT. The genes are TRBV15 and TRBJ1-5; no reliable D call. Between the trimmed V and J ends, which lost 1 base and 3 bases, there was a span of 10 bases. The CDR3 sequence is 15 residues long. CDR1 is LNHNV, CDR2 YYDKDF, per germline (reference sequence).

The rearrangement joins TRBV4-3 to TRBJ2-7; no definite D call. CDR1 and CDR2 from the germline V gene are LGHNA and YSLEER. The CDR3 contains 14 residues. Trimming took 0 bases from V and 3 from J, leaving 9 bases between them. CDR3 sequence (DNA): TGCGCCAGCAGCCAAGATCGGAGCGACTACGAGCAGTACTTC. It encodes CASSQDRSDYEQYF.

The CDR3, as DNA: TGCAGCGTTGAACGGGGGACCTATGGCTACACCTTC. The encoded protein is CSVERGTYGYTF. The chain combines TRBV29-1 with TRBJ1-2; possibly TRBD1 for D (5 bases). Germline V gene sequence: CDR1 SQVTM, CDR2 ANQGSEA. CDR3 size: 12 residues. Trimming took 2 bases from V and 4 from J, leaving 8 bases between them.